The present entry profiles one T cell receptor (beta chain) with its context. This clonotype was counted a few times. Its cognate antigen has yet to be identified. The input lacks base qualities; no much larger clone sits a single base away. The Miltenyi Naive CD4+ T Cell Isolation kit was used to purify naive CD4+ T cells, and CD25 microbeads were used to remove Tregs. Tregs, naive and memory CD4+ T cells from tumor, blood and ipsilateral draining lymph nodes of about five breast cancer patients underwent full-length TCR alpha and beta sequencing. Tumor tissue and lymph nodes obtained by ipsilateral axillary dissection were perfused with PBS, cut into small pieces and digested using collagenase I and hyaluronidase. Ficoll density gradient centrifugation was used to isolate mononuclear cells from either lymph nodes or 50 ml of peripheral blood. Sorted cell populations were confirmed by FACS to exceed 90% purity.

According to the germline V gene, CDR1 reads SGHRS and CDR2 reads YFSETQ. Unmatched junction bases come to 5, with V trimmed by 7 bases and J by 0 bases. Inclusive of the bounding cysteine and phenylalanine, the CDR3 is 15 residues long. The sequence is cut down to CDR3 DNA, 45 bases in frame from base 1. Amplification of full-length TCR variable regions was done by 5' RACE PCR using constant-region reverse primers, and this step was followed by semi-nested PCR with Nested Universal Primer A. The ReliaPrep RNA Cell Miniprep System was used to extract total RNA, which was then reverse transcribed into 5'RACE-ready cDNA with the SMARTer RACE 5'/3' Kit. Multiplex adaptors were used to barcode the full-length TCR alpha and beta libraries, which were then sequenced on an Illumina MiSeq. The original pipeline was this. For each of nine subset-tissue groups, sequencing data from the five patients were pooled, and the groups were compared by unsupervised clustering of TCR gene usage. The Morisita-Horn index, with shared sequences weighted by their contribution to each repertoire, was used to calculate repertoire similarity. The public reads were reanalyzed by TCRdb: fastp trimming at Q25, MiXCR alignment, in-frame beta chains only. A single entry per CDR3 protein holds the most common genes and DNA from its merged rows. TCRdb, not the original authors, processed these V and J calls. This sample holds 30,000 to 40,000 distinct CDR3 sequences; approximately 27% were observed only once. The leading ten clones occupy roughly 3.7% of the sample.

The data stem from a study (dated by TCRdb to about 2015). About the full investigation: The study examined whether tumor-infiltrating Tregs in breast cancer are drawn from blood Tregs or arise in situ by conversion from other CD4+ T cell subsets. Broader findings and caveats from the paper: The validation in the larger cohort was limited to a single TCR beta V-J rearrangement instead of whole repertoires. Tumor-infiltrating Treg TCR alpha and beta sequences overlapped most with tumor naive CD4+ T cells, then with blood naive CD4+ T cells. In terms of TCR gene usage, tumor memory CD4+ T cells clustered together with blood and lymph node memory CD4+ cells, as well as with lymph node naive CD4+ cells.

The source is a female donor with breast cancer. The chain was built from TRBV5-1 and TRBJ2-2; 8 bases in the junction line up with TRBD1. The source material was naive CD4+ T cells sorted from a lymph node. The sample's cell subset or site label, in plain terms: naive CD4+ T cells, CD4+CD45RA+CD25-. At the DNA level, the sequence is TGCGCCAGCCGAATACAGGGGGCGAACACCGGGGAGCTGTTTTTT. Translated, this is CASRIQGANTGELFF.